The rows below give T cell receptor beta chains drawn from one sample of a study of vaccination effects on CD4 cells after COVID-19. Antigen specificity for these receptors is unknown. The table came from immunoSEQ multiplex PCR; TCRdb's copy has only in-frame clones and leaves some out. Among about 73,000 clones listed, 73% were seen once. The specimen was CD4+ T cells from PBMCs cultured without peptide, collected after COVID-19 vaccination. The receptor source for this set is a human donor who received a COVID-19 vaccine. Each CDR3 is given with its conserved first and last residue. The D gene is left open where the match is weak. Some rows have no size entry. The others give once, few or many, or a class for an expanded clone.

D: .
J: TRBJ2-1
size: few
V: TRBV5-4
CDR3: CASSLRGGNEQFF
DNA: TGTGCCAGCAGCTTGAGGGGGGGCAATGAGCAGTTCTTC

D: TRBD2
J: TRBJ2-2
size: .
V: TRBV5-1
CDR3: CASSFAGGNTGELFF
DNA: TGCGCCAGCAGCTTCGCGGGGGGGAACACCGGGGAGCTGTTTTTT

D: .
J: TRBJ1-5
size: few
V: TRBV7-2
CDR3: CASSLALSNQPQHF
DNA: TGTGCCAGCAGCTTAGCTCTTAGCAATCAGCCCCAGCATTTT

D: TRBD1
J: TRBJ2-5
size: few
V: TRBV18
CDR3: CASSRQGLSETQYF
DNA: TGTGCCAGCTCACGACAGGGTTTGTCTGAGACCCAGTACTTC

D: .
J: TRBJ1-2
size: .
V: TRBV24-1
CDR3: CATSDPGARGYTF
DNA: TGTGCCACCAGTGATCCGGGGGCGAGAGGCTACACCTTC

D: TRBD2
J: TRBJ2-5
size: .
V: TRBV7-2
CDR3: CASSTRLAEETQYF
DNA: TGTGCCAGCAGCACGAGACTAGCCGAAGAGACCCAGTACTTC

D: .
J: TRBJ1-1
size: few
V: TRBV10-3
CDR3: CAISESIFMSTEAFF
DNA: TGTGCCATCAGTGAGTCAATCTTTATGTCCACTGAAGCTTTCTTT

D: .
J: TRBJ1-5
size: .
V: TRBV3-1/TRBV3-2
CDR3: CASSQSVGQLPQHF
DNA: TGTGCCAGCAGCCAGAGTGTTGGACAGTTACCCCAGCATTTT

D: TRBD1
J: TRBJ2-1
size: .
V: TRBV19
CDR3: CASSPRGGSYNEQFF
DNA: TGTGCCAGTAGCCCGAGAGGGGGCAGCTACAATGAGCAGTTCTTC

D: TRBD2
J: TRBJ2-1
size: .
V: TRBV3-1/TRBV3-2
CDR3: CASSQEGTRVQEQFF
DNA: TGTGCCAGCAGCCAAGAAGGGACTAGGGTCCAAGAGCAGTTCTTC

D: .
J: TRBJ2-1
size: few
V: TRBV7-2
CDR3: CASSFKGNNEQFF
DNA: TGTGCCAGCAGCTTTAAGGGGAACAATGAGCAGTTCTTC

D: .
J: TRBJ1-3
size: .
V: TRBV14
CDR3: CASSLTVFSGNTIYF
DNA: TGTGCCAGCAGCCTTACAGTCTTCTCTGGAAACACCATATATTTT

D: TRBD1
J: TRBJ1-5
size: .
V: TRBV24-1
CDR3: CATSDSGTGGLHQPQHF
DNA: TGTGCCACCAGTGATTCCGGGACAGGGGGCCTGCATCAGCCCCAGCATTTT

D: .
J: TRBJ2-2
size: .
V: TRBV5-1
CDR3: CASSLWSLGTGELFF
DNA: TGCGCCAGCAGCTTGTGGTCGTTGGGCACCGGGGAGCTGTTTTTT

D: .
J: TRBJ1-1
size: few
V: TRBV7-8
CDR3: CASSLRQVLLATEAFF
DNA: TGTGCCAGCAGCTTACGTCAGGTCCTACTAGCGACTGAAGCTTTCTTT

D: .
J: TRBJ1-1
size: .
V: TRBV5-1
CDR3: CASSLERGTEAFF
DNA: TGCGCCAGCAGCTTGGAAAGGGGGACTGAAGCTTTCTTT

D: .
J: TRBJ2-5
size: .
V: TRBV12-3/TRBV12-4
CDR3: CASSLSMETQYF
DNA: TGTGCCAGCAGTTTATCAATGGAGACCCAGTACTTC

D: .
J: TRBJ1-1
size: .
V: TRBV7-3
CDR3: CASSINWEGRAFF
DNA: TGTGCCAGCAGCATCAACTGGGAGGGGAGGGCTTTCTTT

D: TRBD1
J: TRBJ2-3
size: .
V: TRBV6-5
CDR3: CASSLTGAPTDTQYF
DNA: TGTGCCAGCAGTCTGACAGGGGCCCCGACAGATACGCAGTATTTT

D: TRBD1
J: TRBJ1-5
size: .
V: TRBV6-6
CDR3: CASSPVAQGAGQPQHF
DNA: TGTGCCAGCAGCCCCGTAGCTCAGGGGGCAGGCCAGCCCCAGCATTTT

D: .
J: TRBJ2-5
size: .
V: TRBV7-9
CDR3: CASSLGTGGETQYF
DNA: TGTGCCAGCAGCTTAGGCACAGGAGGAGAGACCCAGTACTTC

D: .
J: TRBJ2-4
size: .
V: TRBV28
CDR3: CASSSPGSNIQYF
DNA: TGTGCCAGCAGTTCTCCGGGCTCAAACATTCAGTACTTC

D: .
J: TRBJ1-1
size: .
V: TRBV28
CDR3: CASSLSGNPEAFF
DNA: TGTGCCAGCAGTTTATCGGGTAACCCTGAAGCTTTCTTT

D: TRBD1
J: TRBJ1-1
size: .
V: TRBV6-2/TRBV6-3
CDR3: CASSLNTGGGTEAFF
DNA: TGTGCCAGCAGTCTCAACACAGGGGGCGGTACTGAAGCTTTCTTT

D: .
J: TRBJ1-1
size: .
V: TRBV6-6
CDR3: CASSYPRTINTEAFF
DNA: TGTGCCAGCAGTTACCCCCGGACTATTAACACTGAAGCTTTCTTT

D: TRBD2
J: TRBJ2-6
size: .
V: TRBV18
CDR3: CASATSGGPTNVLTF
DNA: TGTGCCAGCGCCACTAGCGGGGGCCCCACCAACGTCCTGACTTTC

D: .
J: TRBJ1-2
size: .
V: TRBV7-3
CDR3: CASSPREGLVYGYTF
DNA: TGTGCCAGCAGCCCCCGAGAGGGCTTGGTCTATGGCTACACCTTC

D: .
J: TRBJ1-5
size: few
V: TRBV15
CDR3: CATSSFFDQPQHF
DNA: TGTGCCACCAGCAGTTTCTTCGATCAGCCCCAGCATTTT

D: .
J: TRBJ1-6
size: .
V: TRBV6-2/TRBV6-3
CDR3: CASSYRSPLHF
DNA: TGTGCCAGCAGTTACCGGTCACCCCTCCACTTT

D: .
J: TRBJ2-3
size: .
V: TRBV12-3/TRBV12-4
CDR3: CASSPTWRTAQYF
DNA: TGTGCCAGCAGTCCCACCTGGCGGACGGCGCAGTATTTT

D: .
J: TRBJ2-3
size: .
V: TRBV11-3
CDR3: CASSSPPADTQYF
DNA: TGTGCCAGCAGCTCCCCGCCTGCAGATACGCAGTATTTT

D: .
J: TRBJ2-2
size: .
V: TRBV2
CDR3: CASTGEAGELFF
DNA: TGTGCCAGCACAGGGGAGGCCGGGGAGCTGTTTTTT

D: TRBD1
J: TRBJ1-2
size: .
V: TRBV24-1
CDR3: CATSDPGQGYGYTF
DNA: TGTGCCACCAGTGATCCGGGACAGGGCTATGGCTACACCTTC

D: .
J: TRBJ1-2
size: few
V: TRBV2
CDR3: CASSEALEGNYGYTF
DNA: TGTGCCAGCAGTGAAGCGCTTGAGGGGAACTATGGCTACACCTTC

D: .
J: TRBJ2-3
size: .
V: TRBV3-1/TRBV3-2
CDR3: CASSQETDTQYF
DNA: TGTGCCAGCAGCCAAGAGACAGATACGCAGTATTTT

D: .
J: TRBJ2-1
size: .
V: TRBV6-5
CDR3: CASSFDRARYNEQFF
DNA: TGTGCCAGCAGTTTCGACCGTGCCCGATACAATGAGCAGTTCTTC

D: .
J: TRBJ2-4
size: once
V: TRBV5-6
CDR3: CASSLTGPGIQYF
DNA: TGTGCCAGCAGCTTGACAGGGCCTGGCATTCAGTACTTC

D: .
J: TRBJ1-1
size: .
V: TRBV9
CDR3: CASSPSLGETEAFF
DNA: TGTGCCAGCAGCCCCTCCCTGGGGGAGACTGAAGCTTTCTTT

D: TRBD2
J: TRBJ2-5
size: .
V: TRBV19
CDR3: CASSPMTSLQETQYF
DNA: TGTGCCAGTAGTCCCATGACTAGCCTCCAAGAGACCCAGTACTTC

D: .
J: TRBJ2-2
size: .
V: TRBV5-1
CDR3: CASSPGTFTGELFF
DNA: TGCGCCAGCAGCCCCGGGACTTTCACCGGGGAGCTGTTTTTT

D: TRBD2
J: TRBJ2-5
size: few
V: TRBV3-1/TRBV3-2
CDR3: CASSPPSSGGTRRTQYF
DNA: TGTGCCAGCAGCCCCCCTTCAAGCGGGGGGACTAGACGGACCCAGTACTTC

D: .
J: TRBJ1-5
size: few
V: TRBV4-1
CDR3: CASSQEWGTDPRSQPQHF
DNA: TGCGCCAGCAGCCAAGAGTGGGGGACGGACCCACGAAGTCAGCCCCAGCATTTT

D: .
J: TRBJ2-2
size: .
V: TRBV6-5
CDR3: CASSWDSPNTGELFF
DNA: TGTGCCAGCAGCTGGGACTCCCCGAATACCGGGGAGCTGTTTTTT

D: TRBD1
J: TRBJ1-2
size: few
V: TRBV7-9
CDR3: CASSRQGLHGYTF
DNA: TGTGCCAGCAGCCGACAGGGTCTGCATGGCTACACCTTC

D: .
J: TRBJ1-6
size: .
V: TRBV6-5
CDR3: CASRQYSISPLHF
DNA: TGTGCCAGCAGGCAGTATAGTATTTCACCCCTCCACTTT

D: TRBD1
J: TRBJ2-2
size: few
V: TRBV2
CDR3: CASSETGMTTGELFF
DNA: TGTGCCAGCAGTGAGACAGGGATGACCACCGGGGAGCTGTTTTTT

D: .
J: TRBJ1-1
size: .
V: TRBV3-1/TRBV3-2
CDR3: CASSPQGWTEAFF
DNA: TGTGCCAGCAGCCCACAGGGATGGACTGAAGCTTTCTTT

D: TRBD1
J: TRBJ1-4
size: once
V: TRBV5-1
CDR3: CASSRDSINEKLFF
DNA: TGCGCCAGCAGCCGGGACAGCATTAATGAAAAACTGTTTTTT

D: TRBD1
J: TRBJ1-5
size: once
V: TRBV7-2
CDR3: CASSLVGTGDLRSNQPQHF
DNA: TGTGCCAGCAGCTTAGTTGGGACAGGGGATCTTAGAAGCAATCAGCCCCAGCATTTT

D: .
J: TRBJ2-5
size: .
V: TRBV7-6
CDR3: CASRQTGTETQYF
DNA: TGTGCCAGCCGACAAACAGGGACCGAGACCCAGTACTTC

D: TRBD2
J: TRBJ2-5
size: few
V: TRBV28
CDR3: CASSLGGSQETQYF
DNA: TGTGCCAGCAGTTTGGGAGGGAGTCAGGAGACCCAGTACTTC

D: TRBD1
J: TRBJ2-6
size: .
V: TRBV9
CDR3: CASGTGVSSGANVLTF
DNA: TGTGCCAGCGGGACAGGGGTCAGCTCTGGGGCCAACGTCCTGACTTTC

D: .
J: TRBJ2-5
size: .
V: TRBV6-2/TRBV6-3
CDR3: CASSYRMYQETQYF
DNA: TGTGCCAGCAGTTACCGTATGTACCAAGAGACCCAGTACTTC